This T cell receptor beta chain was recorded in a study of blood T cell repertoires in COVID-19. At the level of the study: T cells, B-cell-depleted T cells, or PBMCs supplied cDNA or gDNA.

Per germline, CDR1 LNHDA and CDR2 SQIVND (reference sequence). The CDR3 has 15 amino acids. V gave up 6 bases and J gave up 5 bases, with 16 bases separating them. Libraries were prepared by immunoSEQ multiplex PCR; TCRdb keeps only in-frame clonotypes and omits some of them. Of roughly 440,000 clones listed, about 87% are singletons. The rearrangement uses TRBV19 and TRBJ2-2; a possible D gene is TRBD2 (6 bases). Sequenced material: peripheral blood. This sequence originates from a woman in her forties or fifties with COVID-19, enrolled during active disease. The CDR3 nucleotides read TGTGCCAGTAGGGGGCCCGGGAGACTGACCGGGGAGCTGTTTTTT. Translation gives CASRGPGRLTGELFF.